This passage covers 21 T cell receptor beta chains from one sample sequenced in a study of cytotoxic CD8 clonotypes in ibrutinib-treated CLL (dated by TCRdb to about 2021). Library creation used the immunoSEQ multiplex PCR assay. Here the immuneACCESS table is served through TCRdb, limited to in-frame sequences with V and J called. Missing clones are a known gap in these copies; in checked studies unresolved V genes cover under half, and the rest lacks a known reason. This sample comprises 250,000 to 350,000 clones, approximately 79% of them detected only once. Jointly, the top ten make up around 5.1% of the sample. The sample's time point label is to be understood as: progressive disease on ibrutinib. The sample was PBMCs, taken at disease progression, from a patient treated with ibrutinib. The receptors originated from a human donor with chronic lymphocytic leukemia.

V gene TRBV4-3 combines with J gene TRBJ2-7; 9 bases fit TRBD1. The CDR3 consists of 19 residues. V lost 1 base to trimming and J lost 4 bases; unmatched junction nucleotides: 17. Germline V gene data show CDR1 as LGHNA and CDR2 as YSLEER. The chain's CDR3 is CASSQVYGQGSAVGYEQYF. CDR3 nucleotides: TGCGCCAGCAGCCAAGTCTACGGACAGGGGTCCGCGGTTGGATACGAGCAGTACTTC.

The genes are TRBV7-3 and TRBJ2-6; D ambiguous. This CDR3 has 17 residues. The V and J ends lost 2 bases and 0 bases respectively, with 11 bases between them. Germline CDR1 and CDR2: SGHTA and FQGTGA. CDR3 in amino acids: CASSLRTGSSGANVLTF. DNA of the CDR3: TGTGCCAGCAGCTTACGTACGGGTAGCTCTGGGGCCAACGTCCTGACTTTC.

The chain couples TRBV4-1 to TRBJ1-2; TRBD1 matches at 8 bases. The CDR3 is 14 residues long. V shed 3 bases, J shed 8 bases, and the junction held 8 bases outside the gene matches. Germline lookup yields CDR1 MGHRA and CDR2 YSYEKL. The CDR3 DNA is TGCGCCAGCAGCCACGCAGGGGGCGCGTGGGGCTACACCTTC. It encodes CASSHAGGAWGYTF.

The J gene is TRBJ2-5, the V gene TRBV11-3; D remains ambiguous. The length of the CDR3 is 13 residues. The V end lost 1 base, the J end lost 3 bases, and 6 bases lay between the germline ends. CDR1 and CDR2 (germline): SGHNT, YENEEA. The CDR3 region has the DNA TGTGCCAGCAGCTTAGGACCGAAAGAGACCCAGTACTTC. Its translation: CASSLGPKETQYF.

This clone occurred once. The rearrangement uses TRBV7-2 and TRBJ2-5; 8 nucleotides agree with TRBD2. Germline V gene sequence: CDR1 SGHTA, CDR2 FQGNSA. This CDR3 is built from 15 residues. J lost 2 bases, V lost 6 bases, and 8 bases had no gene match. Here the CDR3 reads CASSYPGLGQETQYF. The DNA of the CDR3 is TGTGCCAGCAGTTACCCGGGACTAGGACAAGAGACCCAGTACTTC.

The chain links TRBV7-6 to TRBJ2-1; D gene ambiguous. Germline CDR1 SGHVS, CDR2 FNYEAQ. The CDR3 loop spans 17 amino acids. V was cut by 0 bases and J by 5 bases, with 17 bases left in between. The CDR3: CASSLARSPHLHNEQFF. The CDR3 DNA sequence: TGTGCCAGCAGCTTAGCCCGGAGCCCCCACCTCCACAATGAGCAGTTCTTC.

This clone has only a few counts. CDR3 in amino acids: CASSQQGAGANVLTF. CDR3 in DNA: TGTGCCAGCAGCCAACAGGGAGCGGGGGCCAACGTCCTGACTTTC. The chain employs TRBV5-4 and TRBJ2-6; D possibly corresponds to TRBD1 (6 bases). CDR3 length: 15 amino acids. With 4 bases removed from V and 4 bases from J, the gap between germline ends came to 12 bases. CDR1 SGHNT and CDR2 YYREEE come from the germline V gene (reference sequence).

The J gene is TRBJ2-7, the V gene TRBV29-1, with 8 positions matching TRBD2. Germline CDR1 SQVTM, CDR2 ANQGSEA. The ends lost 3 bases at V and 6 bases at J; junction bases unmatched: 7. The CDR3 runs to 13 residues. This CDR3 is CSVEERTSREQYF. CDR3 in DNA: TGCAGCGTTGAGGAACGGACTAGCCGCGAGCAGTACTTC.

The rearrangement joins TRBV27 to TRBJ2-7; 9 bases agree with TRBD2. V shed 3 bases and J 1 base; nucleotides not matched to a gene: 4. The germline V gene has CDR1 MNHEY and CDR2 SMNVEV (reference sequence). CDR3 length equals 15 residues. This CDR3 reads CASSLGLAGSYEQYF. DNA of the CDR3: TGTGCCAGCAGTTTGGGGCTAGCGGGATCCTACGAGCAGTACTTC.

This chain connects TRBV6-1 to TRBJ1-4; a possible D gene is TRBD1 (6 bases). CDR1 MNHNS and CDR2 SASEGT come from the germline V gene. Trimming left V 5 bases short and J 11 bases short, with 18 bases between. CDR3 length: 14 amino acids. The CDR3 nucleotides read TGTGCCAGCAGTTCGGACAGATTAATGACGAAACTGTTTTTT. This sequence encodes CASSSDRLMTKLFF.

The V and J genes are TRBV28 and TRBJ2-2; D gene uncertain. V gave up 1 base and J gave up 5 bases, with 2 bases separating them. CDR3 size: 12 residues. Germline values: CDR1 MDHEN, CDR2 SYDVKM. The CDR3 region has the DNA TGTGCCAGCAGTTTATATACCGGGGAGCTGTTTTTT. Its translation is CASSLYTGELFF.

The chain is built from TRBV13 and TRBJ2-5, with unresolved D. CDR3 length: 13 amino acids. V was cut by 3 bases and J by 5 bases, with 10 bases left in between. Germline V gene sequence: CDR1 PRHDT, CDR2 FYEKMQ (reference sequence). The DNA for the CDR3 is TGTGCCAGCAGCTTGGGGTTCGGGGAGACCCAGTACTTC. Amino acid sequence: CASSLGFGETQYF.

The V and J genes are TRBV4-1 and TRBJ1-2, with D hard to call. V was clipped by 1 base and J by 3 bases, with 12 bases between them. Germline CDR1 is MGHRA and CDR2 is YSYEKL. The CDR3 is made up of 15 amino acids. DNA for the CDR3: TGCGCCAGCAGCCAAGCTCACGGTGGATACTATGGCTACACCTTC. Encoded protein: CASSQAHGGYYGYTF.

The chain employs TRBV7-2 and TRBJ2-5; D unresolved. The germline CDR1 and CDR2 sequences are SGHTA and FQGNSA. The CDR3 loop spans 16 amino acids. V was clipped by 0 bases and J by 4 bases, with 15 bases between them. CDR3 in DNA: TGTGCCAGCAGCTTAGCTCAAACCGCCCTGGCAGAGACCCAGTACTTC. Translating it yields CASSLAQTALAETQYF.

This sequence joins TRBV7-3 and TRBJ1-5; no clear D. The CDR3 is 13 amino acids. V was shortened by 1 base and J by 5 bases, with 6 bases between the two germline ends. Per germline, CDR1 SGHTA and CDR2 FQGTGA. For the CDR3, the DNA is TGTGCCAGCAGCTTAAGGAGAGATCAGCCCCAGCATTTT. As protein: CASSLRRDQPQHF.

This clone was seen a few times. This rearrangement joins TRBV9 to TRBJ2-5; TRBD2 aligns across 7 bases. This CDR3 is 15 amino acids long. Germline V gene lookup returns CDR1 SGDLS and CDR2 YYNGEE. Unmatched junction bases numbered 8, after V lost 2 bases and J lost 4 bases. CDR3 sequence: CASSVLAGVRETQYF. CDR3 DNA: TGTGCCAGCAGCGTTCTCGCGGGAGTTCGAGAGACCCAGTACTTC.

The rearrangement joins TRBV23-1 to TRBJ1-2; no clear D gene. TRBV23-1 has ORF status, its function being uncertain. The ends were cut back, 6 bases at V and 2 bases at J, with 16 bases in the middle. The CDR3 contains 15 residues. CDR3 nucleotide sequence: TGCGCCAGCAGGCCGGAGTTGGGCGAGAACTATGGCTACACCTTC. As protein: CASRPELGENYGYTF.

The chain has TRBV6-6 and TRBJ2-1, with 7 bases identical to TRBD2. Per the germline V gene, CDR1 is MNHNY and CDR2 is SVGAGI (reference sequence). V dropped 6 bases and J dropped 7; count of bases not matched to a gene: 9. The CDR3 has 14 amino acids. This CDR3 is CASSRAGVGNEQFF. CDR3 nucleotide sequence: TGTGCCAGCAGCCGCGCGGGGGTAGGGAATGAGCAGTTCTTC.

About this clone: Other DNA sequences within the sample encode an identical CDR3. This sequence joins TRBV6-5 and TRBJ2-5, with D perhaps matching TRBD1 or TRBD2 (5 bases each). Germline V gives CDR1 MNHEY, CDR2 SVGAGI. CDR3 size: 12 residues. The V and J ends lost 5 bases and 4 bases respectively, with 8 bases between them. The CDR3 protein is CASSSGGETQYF. The CDR3, as DNA: TGTGCCAGCAGTAGTGGGGGAGAGACCCAGTACTTC.

The rearrangement joins TRBV10-2 to TRBJ2-5, with a possible D match to TRBD2 (5 bases). Trimming took off 3 bases at V and 4 bases at J, with 6 bases between the two ends. The CDR3 length is 12 residues. Germline CDR1 is WSHSY and CDR2 is SAAADI. CDR3 amino acids: CASSDRGETQYF. The CDR3 coding sequence is TGCGCCAGCAGTGACCGGGGAGAGACCCAGTACTTC.

J is TRBJ2-1 and V is TRBV27; 8 bases align to TRBD1. V lost 6 bases to trimming and J lost 2 bases; unmatched junction nucleotides: 12. CDR1 is MNHEY, CDR2 SMNVEV, per germline (reference sequence). The CDR3 contains 17 residues. This chain's CDR3 is CASSLGPPGQAYNEQFF. The DNA of the CDR3 is TGTGCCAGCAGCCTTGGGCCCCCGGGACAGGCCTACAATGAGCAGTTCTTC.